These 15 T cell receptor beta chains were sequenced from one sample in a study of radiotherapy plus CTLA-4 blockade in lung cancer. Profiling relied on immunoSEQ multiplex PCR, and the TCRdb table lists in-frame clones only, not all of them. The sample includes 130,000 or so clones, about nine tenths of them seen just once. Sequenced here: peripheral blood, sampled from a patient treated with radiotherapy plus ipilimumab. All receptors come from a human donor with non-small cell lung cancer that progressed on radiotherapy plus ipilimumab.

J is TRBJ2-1 and V is TRBV5-1; tentative D call: TRBD1 (5 bases). V lost 3 bases and J 5 bases, leaving 9 bases between the germline ends. This CDR3 is built from 13 residues. The germline gives CDR1 SGHRS, CDR2 YFSETQ. The chain's CDR3 is CASSSRTNNEQFF. The CDR3 DNA reads as TGCGCCAGCAGCTCTCGGACAAACAATGAGCAGTTCTTC.

The chain has TRBV6-1 and TRBJ1-1, with D possibly being TRBD1 (6 bases). Germline V gene sequence: CDR1 MNHNS, CDR2 SASEGT. The CDR3 loop spans 14 amino acids. The ends were cut back, 7 bases at V and 3 bases at J, with 15 bases in the middle. The DNA for the CDR3 is TGTGCCAGCATCGCGGGGCAGGGGTACACTGAAGCTTTCTTT. Encoded protein: CASIAGQGYTEAFF.

V gene TRBV10-3 combines with J gene TRBJ2-7; 7 bases line up with TRBD1. J lost 5 bases, V lost 3 bases, and 10 bases had no gene match. The CDR3 sequence is 15 residues long. CDR1 is ENHRY, CDR2 SYGVKD, per germline. The CDR3 protein is CAISDWDRVPHEQYF. As DNA, the CDR3 is TGTGCCATCAGTGATTGGGACAGAGTCCCCCACGAGCAGTACTTC.

The DNA for the CDR3 is TGTGCCAGCAGCTTCTGGACTAGCGGAGGCCAAGAGACCCAGTACTTC. Translating it yields CASSFWTSGGQETQYF. The chain carries TRBV5-4 and TRBJ2-5; 10 bases agree with TRBD2. The CDR3 contains 16 residues. Germline trimming cut 2 bases from V and 1 base from J; bases unmatched to any gene: 5. From germline, CDR1 is SGHNT and CDR2 YYREEE (reference sequence).

The chain links TRBV6-6 to TRBJ2-1; 11 nucleotides match TRBD1. V was pared by 6 bases and J by 7 bases, with 8 bases of the junction left unmatched. Germline CDR1 MNHNY, CDR2 SVGAGI (reference sequence). This CDR3 contains 15 residues. Here the CDR3 reads CASSHGQGAPNEQFF. CDR3 nucleotide sequence: TGTGCCAGCAGCCACGGACAGGGGGCGCCGAATGAGCAGTTCTTC.

V and J are TRBV11-1 and TRBJ2-2, with D perhaps TRBD2 (6 bases). Between the trimmed V and J ends, which lost 2 bases and 1 base, there was a span of 8 bases. Per germline, CDR1 SGHAT and CDR2 FQDESV (reference sequence). The CDR3 totals 15 residues. DNA for the CDR3: TGTGCCAGCAGCTTACCGGGACTGAACACCGGGGAGCTGTTTTTT. Translating it yields CASSLPGLNTGELFF. Looking up the rest from reference TRBV11-1 and TRBJ2-2 gives the full variable domain: EAEVAQSPRYKITEKSQAVAFWCDPISGHATLYWYRQILGQGPELLVQFQDESVVDDSQLPKDRFSAERLKGVDSTLKIQPAELGDSAMYLCASSLPGLNTGELFFGEGSRLTVL.

J is TRBJ1-1 and V is TRBV5-1; weak D call: TRBD1 (5 bases). This CDR3 comprises 16 residues. Germline V gene sequence: CDR1 SGHRS, CDR2 YFSETQ. V dropped 4 bases and J dropped 0 bases, with 16 bases sitting between them. CDR3 nucleotides: TGCGCCAGCAGCGCCGGGGGATACGACATGAACACTGAAGCTTTCTTT. This sequence encodes CASSAGGYDMNTEAFF.

CDR3 residues: CSVVRDRGGNEQFF. The CDR3 nucleotides are TGCAGCGTTGTTCGGGACAGGGGTGGGAATGAGCAGTTCTTC. The chain uses TRBV29-1 and TRBJ2-1, with 10 bases fitting TRBD1. From germline, CDR1 is SQVTM and CDR2 ANQGSEA. The length of the CDR3 is 14 residues. Germline trimming cut 4 bases from V and 7 bases from J; bases unmatched to any gene: 7.

The V gene is TRBV27, the J gene TRBJ2-1; D ambiguous. Germline V gene data show CDR1 as MNHEY and CDR2 as SMNVEV (reference sequence). The CDR3 has 13 residues. The V end was cut by 2 bases, the J end by 6 bases, with 8 bases between. The CDR3 spells CASSLRGVNEQFF. The CDR3 DNA follows: TGTGCCAGCAGTTTACGCGGAGTCAATGAGCAGTTCTTC.

The chain employs TRBV29-1 and TRBJ2-7, with TRBD2 matching 7 bases. In germline, CDR1 is SQVTM, CDR2 ANQGSEA. Losses at the gene ends were 3 bases for V and 5 bases for J; bases not matched to a gene: 4. The CDR3 has 12 amino acids. In DNA, the CDR3 is TGCAGCGTTGACGGCGGGGGTGACGAGCAGTACTTC. Residues: CSVDGGGDEQYF.

The rearrangement joins TRBV30 to TRBJ2-2; perhaps D is TRBD1 or TRBD2 (5 bases each). Looked up from germline, CDR1 is GTSNPN and CDR2 is SVGIG (reference sequence). Trimming stripped 5 bases from V and 2 bases from J, with 9 bases between. The CDR3 extends over 13 amino acids. CDR3 coding DNA: TGTGCCTGGGGGACCGTTAACACCGGGGAGCTGTTTTTT. Translated, it gives CAWGTVNTGELFF.

With regard to this clone: The germline gene is not matched at one end of the junction; a read error may be the cause. This chain connects TRBV9 to TRBJ2-7; D is perhaps TRBD1 (6 bases). The CDR3 contains 14 residues. Germline loops: CDR1 SGDLS, CDR2 YYNGEE. This chain's CDR3 is CASSVGAQGSVANF. CDR3 bases: TGTGCCAGCAGCGTAGGGGCACAGGGCTCAGTTGCCAACTTC.

Only a few counts were recorded for this clone. This chain links TRBV14 with TRBJ1-1, with 11 bases lining up with TRBD1. This CDR3 comprises 16 residues. Germline assignment: CDR1 SGHDN and CDR2 FVKESK. The junction had 5 bases not matched to a gene; V was cut back by 5 bases and J by 0 bases. The CDR3 DNA reads TGTGCCAGCAGCAGGGACAGGGGGAACATGAACACTGAAGCTTTCTTT. It specifies CASSRDRGNMNTEAFF.

The J gene is TRBJ1-2, the V gene TRBV5-1; no clear D. In germline, CDR1 is SGHRS, CDR2 YFSETQ. The CDR3 runs to 11 residues. The V end lost 5 bases, the J end lost 3 bases, and 5 bases lay between the germline ends. The CDR3: CASRGDYGYTF. CDR3 sequence (DNA): TGCGCCAGCAGGGGAGACTATGGCTACACCTTC.

The chain has TRBV16 and TRBJ2-3; D is unresolved. CDR1 is KGHSY, CDR2 FQNENV, per germline. V gave up 4 bases and J gave up 1 base, with 6 bases separating them. The CDR3 is made up of 13 amino acids. In DNA form, the CDR3 reads TGTGCCAGCAGCCCCGCGGGCACAGATACGCAGTATTTT. Its protein is CASSPAGTDTQYF.